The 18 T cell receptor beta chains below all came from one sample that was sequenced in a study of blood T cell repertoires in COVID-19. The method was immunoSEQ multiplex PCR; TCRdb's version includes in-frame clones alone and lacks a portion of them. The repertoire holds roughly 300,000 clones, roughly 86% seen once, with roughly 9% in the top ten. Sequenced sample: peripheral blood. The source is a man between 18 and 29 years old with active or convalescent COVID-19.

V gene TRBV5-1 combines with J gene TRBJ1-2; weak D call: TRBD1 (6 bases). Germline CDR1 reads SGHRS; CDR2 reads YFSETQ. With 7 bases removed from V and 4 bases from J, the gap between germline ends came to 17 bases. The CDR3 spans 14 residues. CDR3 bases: TGCGCCAGCGCCCCGGGGGGCGGGGGCTATGGCTACACCTTC. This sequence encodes CASAPGGGGYGYTF.

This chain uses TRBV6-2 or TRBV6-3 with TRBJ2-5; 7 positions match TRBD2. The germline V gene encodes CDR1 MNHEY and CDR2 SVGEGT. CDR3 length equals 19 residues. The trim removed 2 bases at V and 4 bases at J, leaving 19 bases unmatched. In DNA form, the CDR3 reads TGTGCCAGCAGTTACCCCGTGAGGGTCCGAGCGGGGTCCCGAGAGACCCAGTACTTC. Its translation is CASSYPVRVRAGSRETQYF.

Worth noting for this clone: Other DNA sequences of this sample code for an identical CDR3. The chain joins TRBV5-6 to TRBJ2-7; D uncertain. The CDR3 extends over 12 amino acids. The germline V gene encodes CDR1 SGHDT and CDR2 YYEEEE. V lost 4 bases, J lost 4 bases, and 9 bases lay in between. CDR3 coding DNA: TGTGCCAGCAGCCCGGGTCAATACGAGCAGTACTTC. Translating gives CASSPGQYEQYF.

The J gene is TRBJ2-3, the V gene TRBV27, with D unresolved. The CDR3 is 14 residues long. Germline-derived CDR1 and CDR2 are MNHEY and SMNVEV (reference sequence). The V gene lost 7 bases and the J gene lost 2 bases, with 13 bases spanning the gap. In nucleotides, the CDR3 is TGTGCCAGCACCTTCCGGGTCCACACAGATACGCAGTATTTT. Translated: CASTFRVHTDTQYF.

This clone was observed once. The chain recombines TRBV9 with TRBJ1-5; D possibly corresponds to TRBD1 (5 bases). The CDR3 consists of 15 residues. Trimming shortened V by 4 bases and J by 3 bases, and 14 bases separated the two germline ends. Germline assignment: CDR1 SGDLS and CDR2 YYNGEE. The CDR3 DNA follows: TGTGCCAGCAGCCAAGGGACGGGAGACAATCAGCCCCAGCATTTT. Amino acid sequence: CASSQGTGDNQPQHF.

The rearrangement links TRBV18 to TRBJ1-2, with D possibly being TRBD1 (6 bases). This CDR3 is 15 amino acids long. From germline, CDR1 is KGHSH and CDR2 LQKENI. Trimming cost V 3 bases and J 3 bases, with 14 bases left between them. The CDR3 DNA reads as TGTGCCAGCTCACCGTCTGGGGGCTTAGACTATGGCTACACCTTC. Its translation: CASSPSGGLDYGYTF.

The CDR3 spells CSVLTGLIAKNIQYF. CDR3 DNA: TGCAGCGTACTGACAGGGTTAATAGCCAAAAACATTCAGTACTTC. This sequence joins TRBV29-1 and TRBJ2-4; TRBD1 matches at 7 bases. J was trimmed by 0 bases and V by 6 bases; bases with no gene match: 8. CDR3 length: 15 residues. Germline CDR1 and CDR2: SQVTM and ANQGSEA. Combining the CDR3 with reference TRBV29-1 and TRBJ2-4 gives the whole variable domain SAVISQKPSRDICQRGTSLTIQCQVDSQVTMMFWYRQQPGQSLTLIATANQGSEATYESGFVIDKFPISRPNLTFSTLTVSNMSPEDSSIYLCSVLTGLIAKNIQYFGAGTRLSVL.

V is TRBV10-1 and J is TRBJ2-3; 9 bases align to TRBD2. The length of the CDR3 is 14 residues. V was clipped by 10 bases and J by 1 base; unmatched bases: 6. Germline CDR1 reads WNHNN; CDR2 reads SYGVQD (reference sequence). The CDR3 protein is CATNRGGGTDTQYF. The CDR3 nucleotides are TGCGCCACGAACCGCGGGGGGGGCACAGATACGCAGTATTTT.

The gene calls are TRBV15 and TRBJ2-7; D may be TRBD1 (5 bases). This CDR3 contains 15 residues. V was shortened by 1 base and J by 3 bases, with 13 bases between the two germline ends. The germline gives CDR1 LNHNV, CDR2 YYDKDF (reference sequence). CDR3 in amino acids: CATSRGKGISYEQYF. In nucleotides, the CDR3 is TGTGCCACCAGCAGAGGTAAGGGGATCAGCTACGAGCAGTACTTC.

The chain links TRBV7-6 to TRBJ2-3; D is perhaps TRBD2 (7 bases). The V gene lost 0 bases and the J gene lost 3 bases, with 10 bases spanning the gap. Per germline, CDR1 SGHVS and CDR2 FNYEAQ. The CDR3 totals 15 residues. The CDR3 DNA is TGTGCCAGCAGCTTAGCGGGGGGGCGAACAGATACGCAGTATTTT. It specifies CASSLAGGRTDTQYF.

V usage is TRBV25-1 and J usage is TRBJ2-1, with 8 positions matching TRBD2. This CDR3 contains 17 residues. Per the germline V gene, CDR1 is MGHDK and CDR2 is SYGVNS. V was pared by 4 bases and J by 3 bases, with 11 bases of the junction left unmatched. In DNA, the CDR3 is TGTGCCAGCAGTGGCCACGACGGGACTAGGTACTACAATGAGCAGTTCTTC. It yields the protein CASSGHDGTRYYNEQFF.

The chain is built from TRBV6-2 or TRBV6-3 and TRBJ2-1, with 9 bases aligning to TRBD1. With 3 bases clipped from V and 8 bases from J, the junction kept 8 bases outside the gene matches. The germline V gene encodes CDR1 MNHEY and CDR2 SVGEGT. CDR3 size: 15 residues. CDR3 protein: CASSYSGTGIDEQFF. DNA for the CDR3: TGTGCCAGCAGTTATTCCGGGACAGGGATCGATGAGCAGTTCTTC.

This CDR3 is CATGQGGNEQYF. The CDR3, as DNA: TGTGCCACCGGACAGGGTGGCAACGAGCAGTACTTC. This rearrangement joins TRBV10-3 to TRBJ2-7; 8 nucleotides agree with TRBD1. After removal of 10 bases from V and 5 bases from J, the junction contained 7 bases not matched to a gene. The germline gives CDR1 ENHRY, CDR2 SYGVKD. The CDR3 is made up of 12 amino acids.

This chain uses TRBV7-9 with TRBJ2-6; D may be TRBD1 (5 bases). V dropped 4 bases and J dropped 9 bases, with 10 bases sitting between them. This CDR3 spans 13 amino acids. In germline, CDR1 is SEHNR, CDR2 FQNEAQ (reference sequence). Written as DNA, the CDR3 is TGTGCCAGCAGCTCCATGGGGCACAACGTCCTGACTTTC. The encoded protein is CASSSMGHNVLTF.

The CDR3 region is CASSLASGNYGYTF. CDR3 nucleotides: TGTGCCAGCAGTTTAGCCTCGGGGAACTATGGCTACACCTTC. The rearrangement links TRBV27 to TRBJ1-2; D is unclear. Germline loops: CDR1 MNHEY, CDR2 SMNVEV (reference sequence). The CDR3 is 14 residues long. V lost 2 bases and J lost 2, with 9 bases in between.

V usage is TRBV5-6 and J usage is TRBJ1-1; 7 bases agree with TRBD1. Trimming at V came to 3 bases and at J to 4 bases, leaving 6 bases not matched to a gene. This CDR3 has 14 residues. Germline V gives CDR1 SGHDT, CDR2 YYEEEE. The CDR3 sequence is CASSSTGASTEAFF. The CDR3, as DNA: TGTGCCAGCAGCTCCACAGGGGCCAGCACTGAAGCTTTCTTT.

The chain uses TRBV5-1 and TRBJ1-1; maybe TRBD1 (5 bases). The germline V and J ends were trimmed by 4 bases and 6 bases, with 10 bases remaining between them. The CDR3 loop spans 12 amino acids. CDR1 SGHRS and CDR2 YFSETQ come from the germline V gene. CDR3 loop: CASSIDRSEAFF. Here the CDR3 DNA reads TGCGCCAGCAGCATAGACAGATCTGAAGCTTTCTTT.

CDR3 nucleotide sequence: TGTGCCAGCAGCTTATCTCAGGGTGCCGGGGAGCTGTTTTTT. This sequence encodes CASSLSQGAGELFF. The V gene is TRBV7-9, the J gene TRBJ2-2; D may be TRBD1 (5 bases). CDR3 length equals 14 residues. The V and J ends lost 2 bases and 6 bases respectively, with 10 bases between them. Germline-derived CDR1 and CDR2 are SEHNR and FQNEAQ (reference sequence).